The T cell receptor beta chain described here comes from a study of cytomegalovirus exposure and HLA in healthy donors (dated by TCRdb to about 2017). For context, the study as a whole: A later analysis indicated that the 120 or so validation repertoires were generated on the platform also employed for the approximately 700 repertoires of the first cohort. The study aimed to test whether cataloging public T cell receptors could reveal signatures of past pathogen exposure. Along with the roughly 670-subject first cohort, a separate validation cohort of over 90 different subjects was used. To predict cytomegalovirus infection status, the study combined high-throughput TCR immunosequencing, statistical association of individual TCRs with disease status, and machine learning. General findings and caveats noted by the study authors: According to the authors, the approach could potentially be generalized to other disease states and immunological phenotypes. The classifier was reported to diagnose cytomegalovirus status with high specificity and sensitivity in both the original cohort and the validation cohort. In the study, approximately 160 TCR beta chains were listed as associated with cytomegalovirus. Three of the identified cytomegalovirus-associated TCR beta chains were confirmed in vitro to be specific for cytomegalovirus antigens. Of the cluster scores, approximately 95% were above 0 in a later analysis, which found that TCRs clustered in the first cohort also tended to co-occur in the 110 or so validation repertoires. Most TCR sequences were observed very rarely across donors, whereas some public TCRs were present in many individuals. A later analysis lacked HLA typing for the validation cohort, so it scored co-occurrence in that cohort across all 120 repertoires.

V trim: 2 bases; J trim: 3 bases; unmatched bases: 5. From cysteine to phenylalanine, the CDR3 is 16 amino acids long. Only the CDR3 part of the read is kept: 48 bases, read in frame from the first base. Based on the germline V gene, the CDR1 and CDR2 sequences are MNHEY and SVGAGI. Donors formed part of the validation cohort, which comprised 120 subjects and was distinct from the first cohort of under 750 subjects. Receptor libraries were prepared by the immunoSEQ multiplex PCR assay. The original methods were these. A statistical classification framework was built for diagnosing cytomegalovirus status from the catalog of TCR beta chain sequences. This is the immuneACCESS table as TCRdb keeps it, with only in-frame sequences that have V and J called. A part of the clones is gone; compared with another copy, unresolved V genes explain less than half, and the rest is unexplained. Clone size and V and J calls were adopted from that table, with D and trimming inferred from the DNA. The sample includes over 200,000 clones, with around 88% observed a single time. About 2.7% of the sample rests with the top ten.

Notes on this clone: No antigen is known for it. Nothing much larger sits one base from this clone, and base qualities are not available.

The chain is made from TRBV6-5 and TRBJ2-1, with 9 middle bases fitting TRBD2. The receptor was isolated from a woman under 30 in good health and CMV-seronegative. The sample was PBMCs. The nucleotide sequence reads TGTGCCAGCAGTTACCCTAGCGGGAAAGGCTACAATGAGCAGTTCTTC. Its coded protein is CASSYPSGKGYNEQFF.